The 24 T cell receptor beta chains listed next were all sequenced from one sample in a study of blood T cell repertoires in COVID-19 (TCRdb year 2020). Libraries came from the immunoSEQ multiplex PCR assay. Held by TCRdb, this immuneACCESS table contains in-frame sequences only and omits some clones. Under half of the omission traces to an unresolved V gene where checked; the cause of the rest is unknown. This sample lists about 150,000 clones; approximately 88% were detected once. 11% to 15% of the sample is in the top ten clones. Sequenced input: peripheral blood. The receptors shown here come from a man aged 18 to 30 with active or convalescent COVID-19.

This rearrangement joins TRBV19 to TRBJ1-5; TRBD1 agrees at 9 bases. The CDR3 is 16 residues long. J was trimmed by 7 bases and V by 5 bases; bases with no gene match: 12. Germline lookup yields CDR1 LNHDA and CDR2 SQIVND (reference sequence). CDR3 loop: CASSPMGQGPGQPQHF. The CDR3, as DNA: TGTGCCAGTAGTCCTATGGGACAGGGTCCTGGGCAGCCCCAGCATTTT.

This chain connects TRBV6-2 or TRBV6-3 to TRBJ2-5; 12 bases match TRBD2. V dropped 2 bases and J dropped 4; count of bases not matched to a gene: 5. Germline loops: CDR1 MNHEY, CDR2 SVGEGT. The CDR3 has 16 residues. The CDR3 nucleotides are TGTGCCAGCAGTTACCGACTAGCGGGAGCCGGAGAGACCCAGTACTTC. It yields the protein CASSYRLAGAGETQYF.

The V call is TRBV19, the J call TRBJ2-3; 7 bases line up with TRBD2. Trimming removed 6 bases from V and 6 bases from J; junction bases left unmatched: 0. This CDR3 region has 11 residues. Germline lookup yields CDR1 LNHDA and CDR2 SQIVND (reference sequence). DNA of the CDR3: TGTGCCAGTAGCGGGGGGGATACGCAGTATTTT. It codes for CASSGGDTQYF.

This chain links TRBV19 with TRBJ2-2; TRBD2 might be the D (6 bases). Trimming removed 4 bases at V and 5 bases at J, with 11 bases between. Per the germline V gene, CDR1 is LNHDA and CDR2 is SQIVND (reference sequence). The CDR3 runs to 14 residues. The chain's CDR3 is CASSTSTSTGELFF. The CDR3, as DNA: TGTGCCAGTAGTACCTCGACTAGTACCGGGGAGCTGTTTTTT. Complete variable domain (other parts from reference TRBV19 and TRBJ2-2): DGGITQSPKYLFRKEGQNVTLSCEQNLNHDAMYWYRQDPGQGLRLIYYSQIVNDFQKGDIAEGYSVSREKKESFPLTVTSAQKNPTAFYLCASSTSTSTGELFFGEGSRLTVL.

The chain combines TRBV7-2 with TRBJ1-3; 8 bases map to TRBD1. CDR1 and CDR2 (germline): SGHTA, FQGNSA. The ends lost 5 bases at V and 4 bases at J; junction bases unmatched: 7. The CDR3 runs 15 residues. CDR3 sequence reads: CASSVHGTGGNTIYF. The CDR3 DNA sequence: TGTGCCAGCAGCGTACACGGGACAGGAGGAAACACCATATATTTT.

J is TRBJ2-3 and V is TRBV15, with a tentative D call TRBD2 (6 bases). V dropped 0 bases and J dropped 1 base, with 11 bases sitting between them. Germline lookup yields CDR1 LNHNV and CDR2 YYDKDF (reference sequence). This CDR3 has 16 residues. CDR3 nucleotide sequence: TGTGCCACCAGCAGAGAGCGGGGATGGGGCACAGATACGCAGTATTTT. Encoded protein: CATSRERGWGTDTQYF.

The count of this clone is one. The chain couples TRBV6-1 to TRBJ1-4; 9 nucleotides match TRBD1. CDR1 and CDR2 from the germline V gene are MNHNS and SASEGT. This CDR3 comprises 16 residues. Trimming removed 2 bases from V and 4 bases from J; junction bases left unmatched: 5. CDR3 coding DNA: TGTGCCAGCAGTGAACTCCAGGGACAGGGTAATGAAAAACTGTTTTTT. Residues: CASSELQGQGNEKLFF.

This clone appeared a single time. The rearrangement uses TRBV7-2 and TRBJ2-7; D is uncertain. With 5 bases removed from V and 2 bases from J, the gap between germline ends came to 16 bases. The CDR3 extends over 15 amino acids. Per the germline V gene, CDR1 is SGHTA and CDR2 is FQGNSA. The CDR3 here is CASSPSGSSPYEQYF. For the CDR3, the DNA is TGTGCCAGCAGCCCCTCCGGTAGTTCCCCCTACGAGCAGTACTTC.

The V and J genes are TRBV4-1 and TRBJ2-5, with 7 bases matching TRBD1. V shed 4 bases, J shed 0 bases, and the junction held 8 bases outside the gene matches. Germline loops: CDR1 MGHRA, CDR2 YSYEKL. This CDR3 spans 16 amino acids. The CDR3 DNA reads TGCGCCAGCAGCCTGGGTTGGGGACAGTACCAAGAGACCCAGTACTTC. Translating gives CASSLGWGQYQETQYF.

The rearrangement links TRBV7-9 to TRBJ1-1, with 7 bases aligning to TRBD1. This CDR3 has 16 residues. With 1 base clipped from V and 2 bases from J, the junction kept 7 bases outside the gene matches. Germline assignment: CDR1 SEHNR and CDR2 FQNEAQ (reference sequence). DNA for the CDR3: TGTGCCAGCAGCTTAGGCATAGGGACAGCAAACACTGAAGCTTTCTTT. Translated: CASSLGIGTANTEAFF.

The gene calls are TRBV18 and TRBJ2-7, with D uncertain. V lost 1 base, J lost 5 bases, and 9 bases lay in between. The germline gives CDR1 KGHSH, CDR2 LQKENI. The CDR3 consists of 13 residues. In nucleotides, the CDR3 is TGTGCCAGCTCACCACGACGAGGCCACGAGCAGTACTTC. It encodes CASSPRRGHEQYF. The full variable domain, with the rest looked up from reference TRBV18 and TRBJ2-7, is NAGVMQNPRHLVRRRGQEARLRCSPMKGHSHVYWYRQLPEEGLKFMVYLQKENIIDESGMPKERFSAEFPKEGPSILRIQQVVRGDSAAYFCASSPRRGHEQYFGPGTRLTVT.

The table lists this clone with a few counts. The V call is TRBV7-2, the J call TRBJ2-1; TRBD2 agrees at 7 bases. V lost 5 bases to trimming and J lost 8 bases; unmatched junction nucleotides: 12. CDR3 length equals 15 residues. Germline CDR1 and CDR2: SGHTA and FQGNSA. CDR3: CASSRTSAFYDEQFF. The CDR3 DNA is TGTGCCAGCAGCCGGACTAGTGCCTTTTATGATGAGCAGTTCTTC.

The V gene is TRBV30, the J gene TRBJ2-7; no clear D. Deletions cut 1 base from V and 7 bases from J, with 11 bases between. Germline V gene lookup returns CDR1 GTSNPN and CDR2 SVGIG (reference sequence). The CDR3 runs to 12 residues. CDR3 residues: CAWSAFPREQYF. CDR3 bases: TGTGCCTGGAGTGCTTTCCCTCGGGAGCAGTACTTC.

This clone has just one count. The chain combines TRBV19 with TRBJ2-1; the match to TRBD2 covers 9 bases. V lost 4 bases to trimming and J lost 6 bases; unmatched junction nucleotides: 7. The V gene's germline CDR1 is LNHDA and CDR2 SQIVND (reference sequence). This CDR3 is 15 amino acids long. The CDR3 reads CASSTQTSGSNEQFF. The CDR3 DNA sequence: TGTGCCAGTAGTACTCAGACTAGCGGTAGCAATGAGCAGTTCTTC.

The chain links TRBV7-2 to TRBJ2-5; a possible D gene is TRBD1 (6 bases). Trimming left V 4 bases short and J 1 base short, with 13 bases between. In germline, CDR1 is SGHTA, CDR2 FQGNSA. This CDR3 is 15 amino acids long. The CDR3 DNA reads as TGTGCCAGCAGCTACCGAGGACAGTTCCAAGAGACCCAGTACTTC. Its protein product is CASSYRGQFQETQYF. Full variable domain (rest looked up from reference TRBV7-2 and TRBJ2-5): GAGVSQSPSNKVTEKGKDVELRCDPISGHTALYWYRQSLGQGLEFLIYFQGNSAPDKSGLPSDRFSAERTGGSVSTLTIQRTQQEDSAVYLCASSYRGQFQETQYFGPGTRLLVL.

This chain joins TRBV5-4 and TRBJ2-7; 7 nucleotides match TRBD1. The J segment lost 5 bases and the V segment lost 0 bases, leaving 2 bases of the junction unmatched. Germline CDR1 is SGHNT and CDR2 is YYREEE (reference sequence). The CDR3 is 13 amino acids. The CDR3 nucleotides read TGTGCCAGCAGCTTGGGACAGGGTAACGAGCAGTACTTC. Its translation: CASSLGQGNEQYF.

The chain employs TRBV19 and TRBJ1-4, with unresolved D. The CDR3 consists of 14 residues. V dropped 7 bases and J dropped 11 bases, with 20 bases sitting between them. CDR1 is LNHDA, CDR2 SQIVND, per germline (reference sequence). The CDR3 loop reads CASTPSGREGKLFF. As DNA, the CDR3 is TGTGCCAGTACCCCCTCGGGGAGGGAAGGGAAACTGTTTTTT.

The chain employs TRBV19 and TRBJ1-1; D remains ambiguous. The CDR3 contains 16 residues. CDR1 is LNHDA and CDR2 is SQIVND in the germline V gene (reference sequence). Deletions cut 7 bases from V and 0 bases from J, with 18 bases between. CDR3 residues: CASNRQPGRLNTEAFF. In DNA form, the CDR3 reads TGTGCCAGTAATCGACAACCTGGAAGGTTGAACACTGAAGCTTTCTTT. Filled out from reference TRBV19 and TRBJ1-1, the complete variable domain reads DGGITQSPKYLFRKEGQNVTLSCEQNLNHDAMYWYRQDPGQGLRLIYYSQIVNDFQKGDIAEGYSVSREKKESFPLTVTSAQKNPTAFYLCASNRQPGRLNTEAFFGQGTRLTVV.

This chain uses TRBV18 with TRBJ2-7; maybe TRBD1 (6 bases). In germline, CDR1 is KGHSH, CDR2 LQKENI. Trimming cost V 4 bases and J 4 bases, with 14 bases left between them. CDR3 length: 14 residues. The CDR3 sequence: CASSRDTRAYEQYF. CDR3 nucleotides: TGTGCCAGCTCACGGGACACCAGAGCTTACGAGCAGTACTTC.

The chain is built from TRBV3-1 (or the pseudogene TRBV3-2) and TRBJ1-3; D uncertain. The CDR3 totals 14 residues. Germline lookup yields CDR1 LGHDT and CDR2 YNNKEL (reference sequence). Trimming took 0 bases from V and 5 from J, leaving 8 bases between them. The CDR3 is CASSQDLARNTIYF. For the CDR3, the DNA is TGTGCCAGCAGCCAAGACCTGGCCAGAAACACCATATATTTT.

The chain recombines TRBV5-6 with TRBJ2-1, with TRBD2 identical over 9 bases. The CDR3 covers 15 residues. Trimming removed 3 bases from V and 6 bases from J; junction bases left unmatched: 7. CDR1 is SGHDT and CDR2 is YYEEEE in the germline V gene. DNA for the CDR3: TGTGCCAGCAGCTACCCGGGACTAGCTCTCAATGAGCAGTTCTTC. Its translation is CASSYPGLALNEQFF.

The chain has TRBV3-1 (or the pseudogene TRBV3-2) and TRBJ2-7, with 12 nucleotides matching TRBD2. The CDR3 extends over 14 amino acids. With 6 bases clipped from V and 4 bases from J, the junction kept 4 bases outside the gene matches. Germline loops: CDR1 LGHDT, CDR2 YNNKEL (reference sequence). Written as DNA, the CDR3 is TGTGCCAGCAGAGACCTAGCGGGAGGGTACGAGCAGTACTTC. It translates to CASRDLAGGYEQYF.

The V call is TRBV27, the J call TRBJ2-7; 11 nucleotides agree with TRBD1. The CDR3 sequence is 14 residues long. J gave up 7 bases and V 5 bases, and 7 bases lay outside the gene matches. Per germline, CDR1 MNHEY and CDR2 SMNVEV (reference sequence). CDR3 coding DNA: TGTGCCAGCAGTCCCTGGACAGGGGGCAAGGAGCAGTACTTC. Amino acid sequence: CASSPWTGGKEQYF.

This clone was seen just once. CDR3 amino acids: CASSSLAGKGLGEQYF. CDR3 nucleotide sequence: TGTGCCAGTAGTAGCCTAGCGGGAAAGGGCCTGGGTGAGCAGTACTTC. The chain couples TRBV19 to TRBJ2-7, with 9 bases that match TRBD2. The germline V gene encodes CDR1 LNHDA and CDR2 SQIVND (reference sequence). CDR3 length: 16 amino acids. The V and J ends lost 4 bases and 7 bases, in that order; junction bases with no gene match: 14.